This note documents a single T cell receptor (beta chain) sequence. The antigen is unknown. The PCR employed 60 Vbeta primers together with 13 Jbeta primers. Generated by immunoSEQ multiplex PCR, the TCRdb table keeps only in-frame clones and is missing some. The table includes about 140,000 clones, around 73% detected once. This sample is drawn from a study of cytomegalovirus exposure and HLA in healthy donors. Study-level findings and limits: Indistinguishable V segments such as TRBV6-2 and TRBV6-3 were excluded. Likely technical artifact: a cluster of highly shared sequence variants. Later on, an analysis showed TCR association rates differing by HLA locus, with DRB1 the most and HLA-C the fewest. Data from an earlier analysis indicated that most TCR beta V segments were productive either about 87% or about 30% of the time.

Germline trimming cut 6 bases from V and 0 bases from J; bases unmatched to any gene: 15. There are 20 residues in the CDR3. The V gene's germline CDR1 is SNHLY and CDR2 FYNNEI. Material: PBMCs. The TCR comes from a female donor in good health and CMV-seronegative. The chain carries TRBV2 and TRBJ1-5, with 12 bases that match TRBD1. The CDR3 region is CASRDLLTGTGGNSNQPQHF. For the CDR3, the DNA is TGTGCCAGCAGGGACCTACTTACCGGGACAGGGGGCAATAGCAATCAGCCCCAGCATTTT. The complete variable domain, with remaining parts taken from reference TRBV2 and TRBJ1-5, reads EPEVTQTPSHQVTQMGQEVILRCVPISNHLYFYWYRQILGQKVEFLVSFYNNEISEKSEIFDDQFSVERPDGSNFTLKIRSTKLEDSAMYFCASRDLLTGTGGNSNQPQHFGDGTRLSIL.